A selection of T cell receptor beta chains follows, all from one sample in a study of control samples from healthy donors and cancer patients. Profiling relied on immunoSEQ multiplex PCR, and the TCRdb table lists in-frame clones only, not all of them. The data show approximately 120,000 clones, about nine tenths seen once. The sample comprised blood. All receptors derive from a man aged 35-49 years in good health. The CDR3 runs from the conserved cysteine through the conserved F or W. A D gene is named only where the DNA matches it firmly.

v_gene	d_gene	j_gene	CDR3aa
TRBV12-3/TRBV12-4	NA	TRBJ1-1	CASSFLGEAFF
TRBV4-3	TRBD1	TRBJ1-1	CASSQGTGIGFTEAFF
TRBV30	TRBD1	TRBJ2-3	CAWSLGTGSADTQYF
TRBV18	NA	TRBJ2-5	CASSPLMEGALMETQYF
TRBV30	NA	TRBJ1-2	CAFQGPNYGYTF
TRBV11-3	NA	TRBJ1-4	CASSLGFREKLFF
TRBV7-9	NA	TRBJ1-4	CASSLAEGSAEKLFF
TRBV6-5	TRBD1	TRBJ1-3	CASSYSTGARNTIYF
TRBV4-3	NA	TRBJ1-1	CASSQDRGLNTEAFF
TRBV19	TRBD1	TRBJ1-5	CASIQTRGTAYSNQPQHF
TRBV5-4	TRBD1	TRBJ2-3	CASSLGTGLGDTQYF
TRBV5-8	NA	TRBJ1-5	CASSPRTQLGNQPQHF
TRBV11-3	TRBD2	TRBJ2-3	CASRSRTSGGADTQYF
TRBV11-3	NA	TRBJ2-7	CASSSRTAAGYEQYF
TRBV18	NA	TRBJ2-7	CASSPQGGVGYEQYF
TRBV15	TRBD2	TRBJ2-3	CATSRDRGGGDTQYF
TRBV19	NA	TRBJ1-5	CASSILYRVVNQPQHF
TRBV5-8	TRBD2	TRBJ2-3	CASSLAPLAGGYTDTQYF
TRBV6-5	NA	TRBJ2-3	CASSWTGIPMGAQYF
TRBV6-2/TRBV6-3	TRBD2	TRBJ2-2	CASSHDVGGAGELFF
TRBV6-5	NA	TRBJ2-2	CASSYKTTNTGELFF
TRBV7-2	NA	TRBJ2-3	CASSLAGGQTDTQYF
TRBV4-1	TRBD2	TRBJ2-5	CASSQAILPGLAGPTSRETQYF
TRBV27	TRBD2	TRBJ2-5	CASSLWRGGPTETQYF
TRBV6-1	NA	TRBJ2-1	CASSDYGAKQFF
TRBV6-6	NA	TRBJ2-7	CASSYPRGSYEQYF
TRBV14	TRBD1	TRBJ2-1	CASSQPQGTVYSNEQFF
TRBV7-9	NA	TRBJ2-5	CASSLALYQQGVVRETQYF
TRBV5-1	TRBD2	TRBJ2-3	CASRPGTSGVGQYF
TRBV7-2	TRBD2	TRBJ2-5	CASARGGKETQYF
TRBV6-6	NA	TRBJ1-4	CASASGITTNEKLFF
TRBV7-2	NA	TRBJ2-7	CASSIRSSSQVSSYEQYF
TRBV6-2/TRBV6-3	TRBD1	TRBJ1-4	CASSQYRTGWAEEKLFF
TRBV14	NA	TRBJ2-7	CASSLGQEQYF
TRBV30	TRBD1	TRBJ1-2	CAWSVGQGANYGYTF
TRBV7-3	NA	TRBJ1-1	CASSLRSGRETEAFF
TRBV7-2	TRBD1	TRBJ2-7	CASSFEGAAYEQYF
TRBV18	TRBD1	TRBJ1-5	CASSPPGTGNQPQHF
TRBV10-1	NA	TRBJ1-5	CASSETSNQPQHF
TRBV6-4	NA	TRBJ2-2	CASSELARAGELFF
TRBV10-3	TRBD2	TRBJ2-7	CAISDPVGGSNEQYF
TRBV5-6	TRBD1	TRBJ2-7	CASKAYGDRGLYEQCF
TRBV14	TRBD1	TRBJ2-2	CASSQRGTGENLVGELFF
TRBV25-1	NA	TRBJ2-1	CASTSRQDGNYNEQFF
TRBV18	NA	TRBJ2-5	CASSPPGTPGTQYF
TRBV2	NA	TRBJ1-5	CASSEGVSNQPQHF
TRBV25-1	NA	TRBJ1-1	CVSRNWRMGNTEAFF
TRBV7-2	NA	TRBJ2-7	CASSFDQLGNYEQYF
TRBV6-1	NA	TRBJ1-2	CASSEGQAGGYGYTF
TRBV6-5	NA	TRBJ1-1	CASIPGAWNTEAFF
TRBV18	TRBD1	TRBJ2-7	CASSSTGSAYEQYF
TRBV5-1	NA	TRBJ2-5	CASSLRTVETQYF
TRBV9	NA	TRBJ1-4	CASSAGEEKLFF
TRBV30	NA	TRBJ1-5	CAWDRTNQPQHF